This T cell receptor beta chain was obtained from a study of shared clonotypes between healthy human individuals. The study, taken as a whole, reports: As a rule, naive subsets had a larger estimated richness than memory subsets. Genetic and exposure-history diversity was limited by the small donor number. Unshared clonotypes carried lower generation probabilities than those common to all four donors.

Terminally differentiated effector memory CD45RA+ cells were excluded from the naive CD8 cells, which were CD45RO-negative and positively selected for CCR7. Over several immunoSEQ plates, each subset's genomic DNA was distributed in even portions. Assay: immunoSEQ multiplex PCR; the TCRdb copy retains only in-frame clones and omits some. Seen here are approximately 600,000 clones, 85% to 95% observed once, and the top ten hold about 0.11%. From germline, CDR1 is MDHEN and CDR2 SYDVKM. Trimming took 6 bases from V and 2 from J, leaving 14 bases between them. This CDR3 is 15 amino acids long. On this clone itself: The target antigen is unknown.

The specimen was naive CD8+ T cells sorted from blood. The V and J genes are TRBV28 and TRBJ2-1; either TRBD1 or TRBD2 may supply D (5 bases each). The clonotype was recovered from a woman aged 25 to 39 in good health. CDR3: CASRPGQETYNEQFF. The CDR3 DNA reads TGTGCCAGCAGGCCGGGGCAGGAAACCTACAATGAGCAGTTCTTC.